This T cell receptor beta chain appears in the sequencing data of a study of molecular identifiers for immune sequencing clone quantification. Trimming cost V 4 bases and J 4 bases, with 7 bases left between them. Looked up from germline, CDR1 is SQVTM and CDR2 is ANQGSEA. The CDR3 is 12 residues long. Each CDR3 protein is one row after TCRdb ran MiXCR on the PCR reads. The table includes more than 85,000 distinct CDR3 sequences, under 40% detected once. This clonotype appeared a few times. The genes are TRBV29-1 and TRBJ2-2; D not certain. The clonotype was recovered from a human donor in good health. Some libraries in this study had Jurkat cell RNA spiked in. Sequences were obtained from naive CD8+ T cells from blood, with Jurkat cell RNA spiked in. Documented subset: FACS-sorted CD8+CD4-CCR7+CD45RA+ naive T cells. The CDR3 coding sequence is TGCAGCGTTGTGCCGGGCACCGGGGAGCTGTTTTTT. This gives the protein CSVVPGTGELFF.